The 29 T cell receptor beta chains given below trace back to one sample, sequenced in a study of blood T cell repertoires in COVID-19. This table comes from immunoSEQ multiplex PCR, and its TCRdb copy is limited to in-frame clones, with some not included. Of more than 300,000 clones in the sample, 70% to 90% were seen once. Sequencing used PBMCs or T cells enriched from blood (not recorded which). The receptor source for this set is a woman aged 18 to 35 who had recovered from COVID-19.

The gene calls are TRBV11-2 and TRBJ2-2; 10 bases agree with TRBD2. Germline-derived CDR1 and CDR2 are SGHAT and FQNNGV. The CDR3 runs to 18 residues. The ends lost 5 bases at V and 5 bases at J; junction bases unmatched: 14. CDR3 in amino acids: CASSPNGFSGGSTGELFF. The CDR3 region has the DNA TGTGCCAGCAGCCCGAACGGATTTAGCGGGGGGAGTACCGGGGAGCTGTTTTTT.

The chain joins TRBV5-6 to TRBJ2-1, with 7 bases matching TRBD2. There are 16 residues in the CDR3. Germline V lookup: CDR1 SGHDT, CDR2 YYEEEE. V shed 4 bases, J shed 2 bases, and the junction held 9 bases outside the gene matches. CDR3 DNA sequence: TGTGCCAGCAGCCGGGTAGGGAGCGGGGCCTACAATGAGCAGTTCTTC. Its translation: CASSRVGSGAYNEQFF.

The gene calls are TRBV9 and TRBJ2-6; D call uncertain. V lost 4 bases, J lost 0 bases, and 11 bases lay in between. Germline V gives CDR1 SGDLS, CDR2 YYNGEE. CDR3 length: 16 amino acids. CDR3 protein: CASSSPKLSGANVLTF. The CDR3 DNA sequence: TGTGCCAGCAGCTCTCCAAAACTCTCTGGGGCCAACGTCCTGACTTTC.

The rearrangement joins TRBV6-4 to TRBJ2-3; the match to TRBD2 covers 9 bases. The V and J ends lost 2 bases and 1 base, in that order; junction bases with no gene match: 1. The CDR3 has 15 residues. Germline values: CDR1 MRHNA, CDR2 SNTAGT. Here the CDR3 DNA reads TGTGCCAGCAGTGACCAGCGGGGGGGCACAGATACGCAGTATTTT. Translated, it gives CASSDQRGGTDTQYF.

The rearrangement joins TRBV19 to TRBJ2-2; 10 nucleotides line up with TRBD1. From germline, CDR1 is LNHDA and CDR2 SQIVND (reference sequence). This CDR3 is built from 13 residues. Trimming removed 7 bases from V and 6 bases from J; junction bases left unmatched: 2. CDR3 amino acids: CASNGQGAGELFF. The CDR3 nucleotides read TGTGCCAGTAACGGACAGGGGGCCGGGGAGCTGTTTTTT.

CDR3 sequence reads: CASSFQNYGYTF. As DNA, the CDR3 is TGTGCCAGCAGTTTTCAGAATTATGGCTACACCTTC. The rearrangement uses TRBV28 and TRBJ1-2; no firm D call. CDR3 length equals 12 residues. V lost 3 bases to trimming and J lost 5 bases, with 7 bases between them. The germline V gene encodes CDR1 MDHEN and CDR2 SYDVKM.

The gene calls are TRBV29-1 and TRBJ2-1, with a tentative D call TRBD1 (6 bases). V lost 5 bases to trimming and J lost 5 bases, with 10 bases between them. The CDR3 has 12 residues. Germline CDR1 SQVTM, CDR2 ANQGSEA. In nucleotides, the CDR3 is TGCAGCGTTTGTGCAGGGGACAATGAGCAGTTCTTC. It encodes CSVCAGDNEQFF.

This rearrangement joins TRBV27 to TRBJ1-4; D possibly corresponds to TRBD1 (6 bases). The length of the CDR3 is 14 residues. Trimming took 4 bases from V and 7 from J, leaving 13 bases between them. Germline CDR1 is MNHEY and CDR2 is SMNVEV (reference sequence). This CDR3 reads CASSSNNRVEKLFF. The DNA of the CDR3 is TGTGCCAGCAGTTCAAATAACAGGGTTGAAAAACTGTTTTTT.

Turning to this clone: An end of the junction does not agree with germline; a read error may underlie this. This chain links TRBV10-3 with TRBJ2-7; D is unclear. The CDR3 spans 11 residues. Germline V gives CDR1 ENHRY, CDR2 SYGVKD. CDR3 amino acids: CAISEGSYGLF. CDR3 coding DNA: TGTGCCATCAGTGAGGGGTCTTACGGGTTATTC.

The chain carries TRBV4-2 and TRBJ2-3; TRBD2 agrees at 10 bases. The CDR3 sequence is 16 residues long. With 4 bases clipped from V and 5 bases from J, the junction kept 9 bases outside the gene matches. Germline V gene lookup returns CDR1 LGHNA and CDR2 YNFKEQ. The CDR3 is CASSRSLSGGEDTQYF. The CDR3 DNA reads TGTGCCAGCAGCCGGAGCCTGAGCGGGGGGGAAGATACGCAGTATTTT.

The chain couples TRBV21-1 to TRBJ2-3; no check of the table's D call, TRBD2, against the DNA was made. TRBV21-1 is reported as a pseudogene. The CDR3 is made up of 16 amino acids. CDR3 DNA sequence: TGTGCCAGCAGCCTGCGCTTAGCGGGGCCTACAGATACGCAGTATTTT. Translated: CASSLRLAGPTDTQYF.

This chain connects TRBV7-9 to TRBJ1-1, with a possible D match to TRBD1 (6 bases). Trimming stripped 2 bases from V and 3 bases from J, with 13 bases between. CDR1 and CDR2 (germline): SEHNR, FQNEAQ (reference sequence). The CDR3 is 15 residues long. The CDR3 coding sequence is TGTGCCAGCAGCTTATTCGGGACAAGGGACACTGAAGCTTTCTTT. It codes for CASSLFGTRDTEAFF.

This rearrangement joins TRBV19 to TRBJ1-2; TRBD1 aligns across 10 bases. CDR1 and CDR2 from the germline V gene are LNHDA and SQIVND (reference sequence). The CDR3 consists of 14 residues. After removal of 7 bases from V and 3 bases from J, the junction contained 5 bases not matched to a gene. As DNA, the CDR3 is TGTGCCAGTACCCGGACAGGGGGGGACTATGGCTACACCTTC. It specifies CASTRTGGDYGYTF.

The chain couples TRBV7-3 to TRBJ1-2; TRBD1 matches 11 bases. Germline V gives CDR1 SGHTA, CDR2 FQGTGA. Losses at the gene ends were 5 bases for V and 6 bases for J; bases not matched to a gene: 8. The CDR3 contains 15 residues. The CDR3 sequence: CASSPTGQGADGYTF. The CDR3 nucleotides are TGTGCCAGCAGCCCTACCGGACAGGGGGCAGATGGCTACACCTTC.

The CDR3, as DNA: TGTGCCAGCAGCCAAAACTGGCAGTTTCGGGTGAACACTGAAGCTTTCTTT. This codes for CASSQNWQFRVNTEAFF. This chain uses TRBV28 with TRBJ1-1; D remains unclear. In germline, CDR1 is MDHEN, CDR2 SYDVKM. CDR3 length: 17 amino acids. V lost 6 bases and J lost 0, with 20 bases in between.

The chain is built from TRBV10-3 and TRBJ1-1; TRBD1 matches 8 bases. Germline V lookup: CDR1 ENHRY, CDR2 SYGVKD. This CDR3 spans 15 amino acids. V was pared by 6 bases and J by 4 bases, with 10 bases of the junction left unmatched. As DNA, the CDR3 is TGTGCCATCAGCGCAGGGGGCCCTTTGGGCACTGAAGCTTTCTTT. It specifies CAISAGGPLGTEAFF.

The V and J genes are TRBV7-6 and TRBJ2-5, with TRBD1 matching over 9 bases. Germline V lookup: CDR1 SGHVS, CDR2 FNYEAQ. CDR3 length: 16 amino acids. V shed 5 bases, J shed 5 bases, and the junction held 12 bases outside the gene matches. The CDR3 region has the DNA TGTGCCAGCAGCCCGGGACAGGGCTATGATGGGGAGACCCAGTACTTC. Translated: CASSPGQGYDGETQYF.

The gene calls are TRBV19 and TRBJ2-3; a weak D match, TRBD1 (6 bases). The CDR3 length is 12 residues. Germline assignment: CDR1 LNHDA and CDR2 SQIVND (reference sequence). V lost 6 bases and J 4 bases, leaving 8 bases between the germline ends. This chain's CDR3 is CASRQGPDTQYF. DNA of the CDR3: TGTGCCAGTAGACAGGGCCCAGATACGCAGTATTTT.

The chain carries TRBV13 and TRBJ2-3; D is possibly TRBD2 (7 bases). The V end was cut by 4 bases, the J end by 0 bases, with 11 bases between. From germline, CDR1 is PRHDT and CDR2 FYEKMQ (reference sequence). This CDR3 region has 15 residues. CDR3 in amino acids: CASSSGGRSTDTQYF. The CDR3 coding sequence is TGTGCCAGCAGCTCCGGGGGGCGTAGCACAGATACGCAGTATTTT.

V and J are TRBV5-4 and TRBJ1-1, with D perhaps TRBD1 (6 bases). V lost 4 bases and J 10 bases, leaving 14 bases between the germline ends. Germline V gene lookup returns CDR1 SGHNT and CDR2 YYREEE (reference sequence). CDR3 length equals 12 residues. As DNA, the CDR3 is TGTGCCAGCAGCCCCGACGGCAGGGGAGCTTTCTTT. This gives the protein CASSPDGRGAFF.

The chain employs TRBV24-1 and TRBJ1-2; D ambiguous. CDR3 length: 13 amino acids. V was pared by 9 bases and J by 5 bases, with 15 bases between. Looked up from germline, CDR1 is KGHDR and CDR2 is SFDVKD. As DNA, the CDR3 is TGTGCCACCGCTTTAGATATAAAGTATGGCTACACCTTC. This encodes CATALDIKYGYTF.

V is TRBV5-1 and J is TRBJ1-4; no clear D. Trimming removed 1 base at V and 1 base at J, with 8 bases between. The CDR3 has 15 residues. Germline V gives CDR1 SGHRS, CDR2 YFSETQ. The CDR3, as DNA: TGCGCCAGCAGCTTGCGGAGTGGAACTAATGAAAAACTGTTTTTT. Its protein is CASSLRSGTNEKLFF.

The rearrangement links TRBV7-2 to TRBJ1-1, with unresolved D. The CDR3 is 12 residues long. Germline V gene sequence: CDR1 SGHTA, CDR2 FQGNSA. Trimming left V 2 bases short and J 1 base short, with 2 bases between. The CDR3: CASSLQNTEAFF. CDR3 bases: TGTGCCAGCAGCTTACAGAACACTGAAGCTTTCTTT.

Comments on this clone: The same CDR3 also results from other DNA sequences found in this sample. The gene calls are TRBV5-1 and TRBJ2-7; TRBD1 agrees at 10 bases. V lost 4 bases and J lost 2; bases outside the gene matches: 3. CDR1 SGHRS and CDR2 YFSETQ come from the germline V gene. The length of the CDR3 is 14 residues. CDR3 sequence: CASSLGTGAYEQYF. CDR3 sequence (DNA): TGCGCCAGCAGCCTTGGGACAGGGGCCTACGAGCAGTACTTC.

The CDR3 DNA is TGCAGTGCGGGCGGGCGGGAGACCCAGTACTTC. Residues: CSAGGRETQYF. The chain links TRBV20-1 to TRBJ2-5; a weak D match, TRBD2 (5 bases). V lost 6 bases, J lost 5 bases, and 10 bases lay in between. The CDR3 extends over 11 amino acids. Germline loops: CDR1 DFQATT, CDR2 SNEGSKA (reference sequence).

The chain couples TRBV12-3 or TRBV12-4 to TRBJ1-1; TRBD1 is a possible D gene (6 bases). V shed 6 bases and J shed 0 bases, with 8 bases lying between them. The CDR3 is 13 amino acids. In DNA, the CDR3 is TGTGCCAGCAGACAGGGAATGAACACTGAAGCTTTCTTT. Translating it yields CASRQGMNTEAFF.

The chain carries TRBV2 and TRBJ2-3; 10 nucleotides match TRBD2. Germline V gene data show CDR1 as SNHLY and CDR2 as FYNNEI. This CDR3 spans 12 amino acids. V was pared by 3 bases and J by 9 bases, with 0 bases of the junction left unmatched. Here the CDR3 reads CASSEGLATQYF. In DNA, the CDR3 is TGTGCCAGCAGTGAGGGACTAGCGACGCAGTATTTT. The full variable domain, in which reference TRBV2 and TRBJ2-3 provide the parts outside the CDR3, is EPEVTQTPSHQVTQMGQEVILRCVPISNHLYFYWYRQILGQKVEFLVSFYNNEISEKSEIFDDQFSVERPDGSNFTLKIRSTKLEDSAMYFCASSEGLATQYFGPGTRLTVL.

This chain joins TRBV9 and TRBJ2-1; 8 bases line up with TRBD1. Trimming cost V 3 bases and J 2 bases; bases outside gene matches: 4. The CDR3 spans 15 residues. Germline CDR1 SGDLS, CDR2 YYNGEE. For the CDR3, the DNA is TGTGCCAGCAGCGAAGGACAGGGCCCCTACAATGAGCAGTTCTTC. Amino acid sequence: CASSEGQGPYNEQFF.

V usage is TRBV15 and J usage is TRBJ2-7, with 7 nucleotides matching TRBD1. Germline V gene sequence: CDR1 LNHNV, CDR2 YYDKDF (reference sequence). The CDR3 runs to 14 residues. Trimming took 5 bases from V and 3 from J; bases not matched to a gene: 7. The CDR3 protein is CATSARDSDYEQYF. The CDR3 DNA follows: TGTGCCACCAGCGCCCGGGACAGTGACTACGAGCAGTACTTC.